Each of the 16 T cell receptor beta chains below was sequenced from the same sample in a study of human versus mouse CDR3 diversity and MHC coevolution. The method was immunoSEQ multiplex PCR; TCRdb's version includes in-frame clones alone and lacks a portion of them. Altogether about 73,000 clones are present, roughly 90% being singletons, with the ten largest covering roughly 0.15%. Sequencing used naive CD4+ T cells from blood. Subset in this sample: CD45RO-negative CD62L-positive naive CD4 T cells. These receptors came from a person between 25 and 70 years old in good health.

V is TRBV5-1 and J is TRBJ2-5; 11 bases agree with TRBD1. CDR3 length equals 14 residues. CDR1 SGHRS and CDR2 YFSETQ come from the germline V gene. Trimming at V came to 4 bases and at J to 5 bases, leaving 4 bases not matched to a gene. CDR3 in amino acids: CASSDGQGAETQYF. The CDR3 DNA sequence: TGCGCCAGCAGCGACGGACAGGGGGCCGAGACCCAGTACTTC. The variable domain in full, with the rest retrieved from reference TRBV5-1 and TRBJ2-5, is KAGVTQTPRYLIKTRGQQVTLSCSPISGHRSVSWYQQTPGQGLQFLFEYFSETQRNKGNFPGRFSGRQFSNSRSEMNVSTLELGDSALYLCASSDGQGAETQYFGPGTRLLVL.

The genes are TRBV18 and TRBJ1-1, with 7 nucleotides matching TRBD1. Per the germline V gene, CDR1 is KGHSH and CDR2 is LQKENI. This CDR3 has 14 residues. V dropped 3 bases and J dropped 0; count of bases not matched to a gene: 1. CDR3 in DNA: TGTGCCAGCTCACCCGGGACAGTGAACACTGAAGCTTTCTTT. Its translation is CASSPGTVNTEAFF.

The chain is built from TRBV14 and TRBJ2-3; 7 positions agree with TRBD2. CDR1 SGHDN and CDR2 FVKESK come from the germline V gene. The CDR3 has 15 amino acids. J lost 6 bases, V lost 4 bases, and 10 bases had no gene match. CDR3 sequence (DNA): TGTGCCAGCAGCCTTAGGGACTACGGGAGGGATACGCAGTATTTT. It yields the protein CASSLRDYGRDTQYF.

This clone has just a few counts. In DNA form, the CDR3 reads TGTGCCAGCAGTGAAATGTTCGGACAGGGGAGGAATGAGCAGTTCTTC. Encoded protein: CASSEMFGQGRNEQFF. The gene calls are TRBV6-1 and TRBJ2-1, with 9 bases matching TRBD1. V lost 2 bases to trimming and J lost 7 bases; unmatched junction nucleotides: 9. The CDR3 contains 16 residues. The V gene's germline CDR1 is MNHNS and CDR2 SASEGT.

This rearrangement joins TRBV6-5 to TRBJ1-1; D unclear. This CDR3 has 14 residues. Deletions cut 0 bases from V and 7 bases from J, with 12 bases between. Germline CDR1 MNHEY, CDR2 SVGAGI. CDR3 DNA sequence: TGTGCCAGCAGTTACTCGAGGGTAGGCGGTGAAGCTTTCTTT. It is translated as CASSYSRVGGEAFF.

V usage is TRBV10-3 and J usage is TRBJ2-7; 9 nucleotides match TRBD1. CDR1 is ENHRY, CDR2 SYGVKD, per germline. Trimming removed 4 bases from V and 0 bases from J; junction bases left unmatched: 7. The CDR3 loop spans 16 amino acids. Written as DNA, the CDR3 is TGTGCCATCAGTGTGACAGGGGGATTCAGCTCCTACGAGCAGTACTTC. It codes for CAISVTGGFSSYEQYF.

V usage is TRBV28 and J usage is TRBJ1-5, with 8 nucleotides matching TRBD1. The CDR3 runs 15 residues. Germline CDR1 MDHEN, CDR2 SYDVKM. V shed 4 bases, J shed 0 bases, and the junction held 2 bases outside the gene matches. The CDR3 is CASSSTGASNQPQHF. CDR3 nucleotide sequence: TGTGCCAGCAGTTCGACAGGGGCTAGCAATCAGCCCCAGCATTTT. The entire variable domain, with the rest obtained from reference TRBV28 and TRBJ1-5, is as follows: DVKVTQSSRYLVKRTGEKVFLECVQDMDHENMFWYRQDPGLGLRLIYFSYDVKMKEKGDIPEGYSVSREKKERFSLILESASTNQTSMYLCASSSTGASNQPQHFGDGTRLSIL.

The chain couples TRBV2 to TRBJ2-3; possible D gene TRBD2, 6 bases. This CDR3 is built from 16 residues. Deletions cut 4 bases from V and 0 bases from J, with 14 bases between. The germline gives CDR1 SNHLY, CDR2 FYNNEI. The CDR3 loop reads CASSGLGLASTDTQYF. In nucleotides, the CDR3 is TGTGCCAGCAGTGGCCTGGGACTGGCGAGCACAGATACGCAGTATTTT. The full variable domain, its missing parts supplied by reference TRBV2 and TRBJ2-3, is EPEVTQTPSHQVTQMGQEVILRCVPISNHLYFYWYRQILGQKVEFLVSFYNNEISEKSEIFDDQFSVERPDGSNFTLKIRSTKLEDSAMYFCASSGLGLASTDTQYFGPGTRLTVL.

J is TRBJ1-2 and V is TRBV7-9; 9 bases fit TRBD1. CDR3 length: 17 amino acids. V was pared by 8 bases and J by 0 bases, with 13 bases of the junction left unmatched. CDR1 SEHNR and CDR2 FQNEAQ come from the germline V gene (reference sequence). In DNA form, the CDR3 reads TGTGCCAGCGGCACTTCGGGACAGGGAGTCGCTAACTATGGCTACACCTTC. Translated, it gives CASGTSGQGVANYGYTF.

This chain connects TRBV4-2 to TRBJ2-1; 10 bases match TRBD2. CDR3 length: 17 amino acids. Germline values: CDR1 LGHNA, CDR2 YNFKEQ. With 0 bases clipped from V and 4 bases from J, the junction kept 6 bases outside the gene matches. The CDR3 region is CASSQDPTSGVYNEQFF. CDR3 nucleotide sequence: TGTGCCAGCAGCCAAGATCCCACTAGCGGGGTTTACAATGAGCAGTTCTTC.

This sequence joins TRBV5-5 and TRBJ2-5; tentative D call: TRBD1 (6 bases). The DNA matches TRBJ2-7 better at its end, which makes the J call doubtful. This CDR3 has 13 amino acids. In germline, CDR1 is SGHKS, CDR2 YYEKEE (reference sequence). CDR3 sequence (DNA): TGTGCCAGCAGCAATCCCGACAGGCGCGAGCAGTACTTC. It specifies CASSNPDRREQYF.

The gene calls are TRBV5-1 and TRBJ2-3; 8 bases agree with TRBD1. Germline V gene lookup returns CDR1 SGHRS and CDR2 YFSETQ. Trimming took 2 bases from V and 1 from J; bases not matched to a gene: 3. This CDR3 has 15 residues. CDR3 bases: TGCGCCAGCAGCTTTCAACAGGGGGGCACAGATACGCAGTATTTT. It specifies CASSFQQGGTDTQYF. The full variable domain, with the rest looked up from reference TRBV5-1 and TRBJ2-3, is KAGVTQTPRYLIKTRGQQVTLSCSPISGHRSVSWYQQTPGQGLQFLFEYFSETQRNKGNFPGRFSGRQFSNSRSEMNVSTLELGDSALYLCASSFQQGGTDTQYFGPGTRLTVL.

The V gene is TRBV2, the J gene TRBJ1-4; a weak D match, TRBD1 (6 bases). The CDR3 is 14 amino acids. V dropped 7 bases and J dropped 3 bases, with 12 bases sitting between them. Germline CDR1 reads SNHLY; CDR2 reads FYNNEI. This chain's CDR3 is CASKPDRSNEKLFF. The DNA for the CDR3 is TGTGCCAGCAAGCCGGACAGATCTAATGAAAAACTGTTTTTT.

This chain links TRBV28 with TRBJ1-2, with TRBD1 matching over 9 bases. The CDR3 totals 13 residues. V dropped 5 bases and J dropped 5; count of bases not matched to a gene: 3. Per germline, CDR1 MDHEN and CDR2 SYDVKM. The CDR3 reads CASSRTGEYGYTF. As DNA, the CDR3 is TGTGCCAGCAGTCGGACAGGGGAGTATGGCTACACCTTC.

The chain is built from TRBV5-1 and TRBJ2-7, with 11 bases fitting TRBD2. CDR1 and CDR2 (germline): SGHRS, YFSETQ. Losses at the gene ends were 0 bases for V and 5 bases for J; bases not matched to a gene: 7. This CDR3 contains 16 residues. CDR3 bases: TGCGCCAGCAGCTTGGTTACTAGCGGGAGTTTAAACGAGCAGTACTTC. Amino acid sequence: CASSLVTSGSLNEQYF.

This rearrangement joins TRBV4-1 to TRBJ2-7, with TRBD1 identical over 11 bases. This CDR3 spans 15 amino acids. V trimming: 5 bases; J trimming: 3 bases; junction bases outside the gene matches: 6. Per germline, CDR1 MGHRA and CDR2 YSYEKL. The DNA of the CDR3 is TGCGCCAGCAGCAACCCGGGACAGGGGGTCTACGAGCAGTACTTC. This translates into CASSNPGQGVYEQYF.